One sample yielded the 9 T cell receptor beta chains listed below, sequenced in a study of vaccination effects on CD4 cells after COVID-19. Sequencing used immunoSEQ multiplex PCR; TCRdb keeps in-frame clones, though not all of them. Among roughly 68,000 clones listed, around 74% were seen once. For these receptors, no antigen is known. After expansion with viral peptide pools in the ViraFEST assay, antigen-specific CD4+ T cells were sequenced. Investigators separated out CD4+ T cells once about eleven days of culture had passed. Two-dose vaccination with either BNT162b2 or mRNA-1273 was given to the participants. Specimen: CD4+ T cells from PBMCs cultured with HCoV-229E spike peptides, collected after COVID-19 vaccination. The receptors were gathered from a human donor who received a COVID-19 vaccine.

The V and J genes are TRBV27 and TRBJ2-2; either TRBD1 or TRBD2 may fit D (5 bases each). Deletions cut 5 bases from V and 4 bases from J, with 14 bases between. Germline V CDR1 and CDR2: MNHEY, SMNVEV (reference sequence). This CDR3 comprises 15 residues. The CDR3 loop reads CASSKRGTGTGELFF. Written as DNA, the CDR3 is TGTGCCAGCAGTAAAAGAGGGACGGGCACCGGGGAGCTGTTTTTT.

The chain links TRBV6-2 or TRBV6-3 to TRBJ2-2, with 9 bases lining up with TRBD2. The germline CDR1 and CDR2 sequences are MNHEY and SVGEGT. With 6 bases clipped from V and 4 bases from J, the junction kept 18 bases outside the gene matches. CDR3 size: 19 residues. The CDR3: CASSPLPGPSGETTGELFF. The CDR3 DNA sequence: TGTGCCAGCAGCCCCCTACCAGGGCCTAGCGGGGAAACCACCGGGGAGCTGTTTTTT.

This clone was seen a single time. The chain employs TRBV6-5 and TRBJ1-4; D is possibly TRBD1 (6 bases). CDR1 and CDR2 (germline): MNHEY, SVGAGI. CDR3 length: 15 amino acids. V lost 8 bases and J 2 bases, leaving 15 bases between the germline ends. The CDR3 DNA reads as TGTGCCAGCCGGCCACAGGGTGGGACTAATGAAAAACTGTTTTTT. Translation: CASRPQGGTNEKLFF.

This clone was observed a handful of times. The V call is TRBV3-1 (or the pseudogene TRBV3-2), the J call TRBJ2-1, with D uncertain. CDR3 length equals 12 residues. Germline V CDR1 and CDR2: LGHDT, YNNKEL (reference sequence). The V gene lost 4 bases and the J gene lost 8 bases, with 9 bases spanning the gap. The CDR3 sequence: CASSRLTHEQFF. CDR3 DNA sequence: TGTGCCAGCAGCCGGCTGACACATGAGCAGTTCTTC.

The chain uses TRBV4-1 and TRBJ1-1; 8 nucleotides match TRBD1. Per germline, CDR1 MGHRA and CDR2 YSYEKL. V lost 4 bases to trimming and J lost 2 bases; unmatched junction nucleotides: 3. The CDR3 sequence is 14 residues long. In DNA form, the CDR3 reads TGCGCCAGCAGCCGAGGGACAGGCAACACTGAAGCTTTCTTT. As protein: CASSRGTGNTEAFF.

This clone was recorded a few times. The chain uses TRBV6-5 and TRBJ2-3, with TRBD1 as a possible D gene (8 bases). Germline CDR1 is MNHEY and CDR2 is SVGAGI. V was cut by 6 bases and J by 3 bases, with 13 bases left in between. This CDR3 is built from 14 residues. The CDR3 protein is CASRVQGGTDTQYF. Here the CDR3 DNA reads TGTGCCAGCAGGGTACAGGGGGGGACAGATACGCAGTATTTT.

This sequence joins TRBV6-4 and TRBJ1-4, with a weak D call TRBD1 (5 bases). CDR3 size: 14 residues. Trimming cost V 2 bases and J 7 bases, with 11 bases left between them. Germline lookup yields CDR1 MRHNA and CDR2 SNTAGT. The CDR3 DNA is TGTGCCAGCAGTGACAGGGTTGGGGGTGAAAAACTGTTTTTT. Translated, it gives CASSDRVGGEKLFF.

The rearrangement joins TRBV2 to TRBJ2-3; 8 bases fit TRBD2. In germline, CDR1 is SNHLY, CDR2 FYNNEI. The V and J ends lost 9 bases and 4 bases, in that order; junction bases with no gene match: 6. The CDR3 spans 13 residues. The CDR3 nucleotides are TGTGCCAGTGGACTAGCAGGGTCAGATACGCAGTATTTT. Translated, it gives CASGLAGSDTQYF.

The gene calls are TRBV6-5 and TRBJ2-3, with no clear D. This CDR3 has 15 residues. Germline assignment: CDR1 MNHEY and CDR2 SVGAGI. V was clipped by 1 base and J by 0 bases, with 8 bases between them. As DNA, the CDR3 is TGTGCCAGCAGTTACTTCGCTATAAGCACAGATACGCAGTATTTT. As protein: CASSYFAISTDTQYF.